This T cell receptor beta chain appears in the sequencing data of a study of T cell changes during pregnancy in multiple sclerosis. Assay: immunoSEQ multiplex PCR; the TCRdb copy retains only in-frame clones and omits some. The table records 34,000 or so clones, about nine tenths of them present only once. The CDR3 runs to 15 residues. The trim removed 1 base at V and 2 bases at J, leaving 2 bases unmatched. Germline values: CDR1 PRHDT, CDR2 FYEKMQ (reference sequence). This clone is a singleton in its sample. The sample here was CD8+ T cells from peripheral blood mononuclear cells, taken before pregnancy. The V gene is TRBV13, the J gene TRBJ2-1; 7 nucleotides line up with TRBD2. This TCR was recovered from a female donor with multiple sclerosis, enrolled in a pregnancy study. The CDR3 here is CASSLAGLTYNEQFF. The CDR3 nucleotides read TGTGCCAGCAGCTTAGCGGGACTAACCTACAATGAGCAGTTCTTC.